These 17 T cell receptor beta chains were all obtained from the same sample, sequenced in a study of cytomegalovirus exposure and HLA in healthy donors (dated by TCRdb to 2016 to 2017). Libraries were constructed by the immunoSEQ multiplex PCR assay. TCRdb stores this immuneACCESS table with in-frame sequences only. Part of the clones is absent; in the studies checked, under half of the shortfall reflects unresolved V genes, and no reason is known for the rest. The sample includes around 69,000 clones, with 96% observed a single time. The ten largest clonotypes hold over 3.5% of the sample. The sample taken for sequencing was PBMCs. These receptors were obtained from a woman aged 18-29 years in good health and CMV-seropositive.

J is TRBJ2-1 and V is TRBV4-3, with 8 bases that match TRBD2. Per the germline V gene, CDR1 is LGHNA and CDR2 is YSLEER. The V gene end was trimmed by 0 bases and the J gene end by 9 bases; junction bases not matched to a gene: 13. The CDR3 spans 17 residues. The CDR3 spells CASSQEYPGLGIGEQFF. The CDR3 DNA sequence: TGCGCCAGCAGCCAAGAGTATCCGGGACTAGGCATCGGTGAGCAGTTCTTC.

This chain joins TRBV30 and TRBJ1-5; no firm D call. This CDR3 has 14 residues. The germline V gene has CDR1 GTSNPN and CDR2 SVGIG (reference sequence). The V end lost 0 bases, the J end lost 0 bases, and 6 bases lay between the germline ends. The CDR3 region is CAWSVGDSNQPQHF. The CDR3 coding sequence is TGTGCCTGGAGTGTCGGGGATAGCAATCAGCCCCAGCATTTT. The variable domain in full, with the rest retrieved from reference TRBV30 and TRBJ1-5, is SQTIHQWPATLVQPVGSPLSLECTVEGTSNPNLYWYRQAAGRGLQLLFYSVGIGQISSEVPQNLSASRPQDRQFILSSKKLLLSDSGFYLCAWSVGDSNQPQHFGDGTRLSIL.

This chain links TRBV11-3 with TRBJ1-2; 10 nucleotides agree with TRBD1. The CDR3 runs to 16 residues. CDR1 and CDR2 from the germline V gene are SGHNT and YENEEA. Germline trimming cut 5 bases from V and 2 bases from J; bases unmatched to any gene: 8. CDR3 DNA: TGTGCCAGCAGCACCCTGACAGGGGGCGCAAACTATGGCTACACCTTC. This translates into CASSTLTGGANYGYTF. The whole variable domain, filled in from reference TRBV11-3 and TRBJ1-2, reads EAGVVQSPRYKIIEKKQPVAFWCNPISGHNTLYWYLQNLGQGPELLIRYENEEAVDDSQLPKDRFSAERLKGVDSTLKIQPAELGDSAVYLCASSTLTGGANYGYTFGSGTRLTVV.

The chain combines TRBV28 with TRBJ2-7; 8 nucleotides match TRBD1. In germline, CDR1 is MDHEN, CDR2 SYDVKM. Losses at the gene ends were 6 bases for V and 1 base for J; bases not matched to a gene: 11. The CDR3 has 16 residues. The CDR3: CASSTKDRVLSYEQYF. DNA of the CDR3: TGTGCCAGCAGCACCAAGGACAGGGTGCTGTCCTACGAGCAGTACTTC.

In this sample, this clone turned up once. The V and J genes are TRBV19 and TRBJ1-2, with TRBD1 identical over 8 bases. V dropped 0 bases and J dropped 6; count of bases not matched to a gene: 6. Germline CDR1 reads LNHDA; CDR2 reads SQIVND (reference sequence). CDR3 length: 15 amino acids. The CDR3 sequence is CASSIDVGQGNGYTF. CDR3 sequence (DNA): TGTGCCAGTAGTATAGATGTCGGACAGGGAAATGGCTACACCTTC.

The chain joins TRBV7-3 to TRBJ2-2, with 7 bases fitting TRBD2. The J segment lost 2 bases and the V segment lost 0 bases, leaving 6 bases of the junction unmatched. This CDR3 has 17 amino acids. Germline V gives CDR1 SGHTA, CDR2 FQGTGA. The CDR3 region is CASSLTVASGNTGELFF. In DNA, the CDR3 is TGTGCCAGCAGCTTAACAGTGGCTAGCGGTAACACCGGGGAGCTGTTTTTT.

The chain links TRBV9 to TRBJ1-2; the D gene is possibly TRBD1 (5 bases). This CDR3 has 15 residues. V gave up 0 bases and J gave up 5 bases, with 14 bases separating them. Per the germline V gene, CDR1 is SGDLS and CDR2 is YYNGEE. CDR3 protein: CASSVGSGPRYGYTF. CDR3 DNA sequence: TGTGCCAGCAGCGTAGGGTCAGGGCCGCGGTATGGCTACACCTTC.

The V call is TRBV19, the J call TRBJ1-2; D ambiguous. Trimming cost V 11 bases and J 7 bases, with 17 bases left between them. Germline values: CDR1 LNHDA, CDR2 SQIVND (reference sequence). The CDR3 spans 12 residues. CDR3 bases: TGTGCCCTGGGGTCGGGCGGAGGTGGCTACACCTTC. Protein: CALGSGGGGYTF.

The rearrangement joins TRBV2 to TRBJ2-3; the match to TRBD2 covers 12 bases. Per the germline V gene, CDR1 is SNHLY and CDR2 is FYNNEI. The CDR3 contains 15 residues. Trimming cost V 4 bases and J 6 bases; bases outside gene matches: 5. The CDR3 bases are TGTGCCAGCAGTGGACTAGCGGGAGTACTTGATACGCAGTATTTT. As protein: CASSGLAGVLDTQYF.

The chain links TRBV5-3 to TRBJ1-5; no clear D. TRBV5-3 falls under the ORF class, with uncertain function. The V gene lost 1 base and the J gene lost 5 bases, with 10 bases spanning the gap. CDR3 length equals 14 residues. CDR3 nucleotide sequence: TGTGCCAGAAGCTTGACTACCGGGGATCAGCCCCAGCATTTT. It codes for CARSLTTGDQPQHF.

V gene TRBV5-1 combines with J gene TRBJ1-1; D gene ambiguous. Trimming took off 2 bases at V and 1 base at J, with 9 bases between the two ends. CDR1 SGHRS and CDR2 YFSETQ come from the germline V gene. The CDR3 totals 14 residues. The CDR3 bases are TGCGCCAGCAGCTTCGGACGGGAGAACACTGAAGCTTTCTTT. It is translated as CASSFGRENTEAFF.

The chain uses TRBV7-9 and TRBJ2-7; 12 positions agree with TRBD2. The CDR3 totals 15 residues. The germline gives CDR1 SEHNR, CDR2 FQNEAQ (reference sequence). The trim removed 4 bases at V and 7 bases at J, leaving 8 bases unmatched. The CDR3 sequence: CASSSSGRESGEQYF. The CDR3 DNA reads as TGTGCCAGCAGCTCTAGCGGGAGGGAATCGGGAGAGCAGTACTTC.

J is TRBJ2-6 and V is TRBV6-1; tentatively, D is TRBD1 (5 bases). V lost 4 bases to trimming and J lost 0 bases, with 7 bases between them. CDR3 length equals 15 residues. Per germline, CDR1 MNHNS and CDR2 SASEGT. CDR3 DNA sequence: TGTGCCAGCAGTGGAAGGGGCTCTGGGGCCAACGTCCTGACTTTC. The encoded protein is CASSGRGSGANVLTF.

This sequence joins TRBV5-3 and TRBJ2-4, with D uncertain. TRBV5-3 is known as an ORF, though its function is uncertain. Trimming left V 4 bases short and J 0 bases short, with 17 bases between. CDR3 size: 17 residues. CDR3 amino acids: CARSPGPILTAKNIQYF. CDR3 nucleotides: TGTGCCAGAAGCCCTGGGCCTATACTGACAGCCAAAAACATTCAGTACTTC.

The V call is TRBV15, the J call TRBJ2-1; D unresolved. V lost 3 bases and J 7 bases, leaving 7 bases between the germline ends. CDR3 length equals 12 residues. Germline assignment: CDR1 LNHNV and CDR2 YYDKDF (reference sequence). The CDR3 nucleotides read TGTGCCACCAGCAGCTCCGGTAATGAGCAGTTCTTC. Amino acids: CATSSSGNEQFF.

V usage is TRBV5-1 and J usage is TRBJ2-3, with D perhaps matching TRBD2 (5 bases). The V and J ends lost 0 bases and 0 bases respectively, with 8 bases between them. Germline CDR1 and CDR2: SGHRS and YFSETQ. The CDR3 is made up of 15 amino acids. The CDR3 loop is CASSLAWTSTDTQYF. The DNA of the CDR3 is TGCGCCAGCAGCTTGGCCTGGACTAGCACAGATACGCAGTATTTT.

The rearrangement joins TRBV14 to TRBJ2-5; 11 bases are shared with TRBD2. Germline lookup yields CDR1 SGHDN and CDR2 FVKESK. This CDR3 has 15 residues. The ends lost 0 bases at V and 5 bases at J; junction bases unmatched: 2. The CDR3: CASSQELAGVETQYF. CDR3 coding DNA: TGTGCCAGCAGCCAAGAACTAGCGGGAGTGGAGACCCAGTACTTC.